A selection of T cell receptor beta chains follows, all from one sample in a study of T cell changes during pregnancy in multiple sclerosis. Assay used: immunoSEQ multiplex PCR; TCRdb lists only in-frame clones, some missing. The sample comprises 35,000 to 45,000 clones, 75% to 95% of which are singletons, and 0.5% rests with the top ten. The starting material was CD4+ T cells from peripheral blood mononuclear cells, obtained in the second trimester of pregnancy. The receptors come from a female donor in good health, enrolled as a control in a pregnancy study. Each CDR3 is given with its conserved first and last residue. Each record gives: J gene, V gene, D gene, clone size, CDR3 protein, CDR3 DNA. D genes are given only for firm matches. Size is stated for part of the rows, as once, few or many counts, or as a class when the clone is expanded.

J: TRBJ2-6
V: TRBV4-2
D: TRBD1
size: .
CDR3: CASSRATHRDRGASGANVLTF
DNA: TGTGCCAGCAGCCGAGCAACCCACCGGGACAGGGGCGCTTCTGGGGCCAACGTCCTGACTTTC

J: TRBJ2-1
V: TRBV19
D: TRBD1
size: .
CDR3: CASGGQGASRGQFF
DNA: TGTGCCAGTGGGGGACAGGGAGCATCGAGAGGGCAGTTCTTC

J: TRBJ1-1
V: TRBV7-3
D: .
size: few
CDR3: CASSFPPLNTEAFF
DNA: TGTGCCAGCAGCTTTCCTCCCTTGAACACTGAAGCTTTCTTT

J: TRBJ2-1
V: TRBV2
D: TRBD1
size: once
CDR3: CASNQDRGTNEQFF
DNA: TGTGCCAGCAACCAAGACAGGGGCACCAATGAGCAGTTCTTC

J: TRBJ2-1
V: TRBV5-1
D: TRBD2
size: .
CDR3: CASSLGPGGGYNEQFF
DNA: TGCGCCAGCAGCCTGGGTCCGGGCGGGGGGTACAATGAGCAGTTCTTC

J: TRBJ2-1
V: TRBV28
D: TRBD2
size: .
CDR3: CASSTTNSGAPYEQFF
DNA: TGTGCCAGCAGTACGACGAATAGCGGGGCGCCGTATGAGCAGTTCTTC

J: TRBJ1-2
V: TRBV19
D: TRBD1
size: .
CDR3: CASRRNTGDYGYTF
DNA: TGTGCCAGTAGGAGAAATACAGGGGACTATGGCTACACCTTC

J: TRBJ2-7
V: TRBV28
D: .
size: .
CDR3: CASTTQGRGSYEQYF
DNA: TGTGCCAGCACCACTCAGGGCCGGGGGTCCTACGAGCAGTACTTC

J: TRBJ2-2
V: TRBV7-2
D: TRBD1
size: .
CDR3: CASSYDRGAGELFF
DNA: TGTGCCAGCAGCTACGACAGGGGTGCCGGGGAGCTGTTTTTT

J: TRBJ2-2
V: TRBV9
D: TRBD1
size: .
CDR3: CASSPTGTGLGGELFF
DNA: TGTGCCAGCAGCCCGACGGGGACAGGCCTGGGGGGGGAGCTGTTTTTT

J: TRBJ1-3
V: TRBV10-3
D: .
size: .
CDR3: CAISVGQISGNTIYF
DNA: TGTGCCATCAGTGTAGGACAGATCTCTGGAAACACCATATATTTT

J: TRBJ1-4
V: TRBV15
D: TRBD1
size: .
CDR3: CATSRSGTGGEKLFF
DNA: TGTGCCACCAGCAGGTCCGGGACAGGTGGGGAAAAACTGTTTTTT

J: TRBJ2-7
V: TRBV14
D: .
size: .
CDR3: CASSQYMGLKYEQYF
DNA: TGTGCCAGCAGCCAATACATGGGACTGAAATACGAGCAGTACTTC

J: TRBJ1-5
V: TRBV6-5
D: .
size: few
CDR3: CASSRQADQPQHF
DNA: TGTGCCAGCTCCCGACAGGCGGATCAGCCCCAGCATTTT

J: TRBJ2-5
V: TRBV9
D: .
size: .
CDR3: CASSVVAGPGTQYF
DNA: TGTGCCAGCAGCGTAGTGGCGGGGCCAGGGACCCAGTACTTC

J: TRBJ1-5
V: TRBV30
D: TRBD1
size: .
CDR3: CAFTRDRGSNQPQHF
DNA: TGTGCCTTCACCAGGGACAGGGGAAGCAATCAGCCCCAGCATTTT

J: TRBJ1-3
V: TRBV6-1
D: TRBD1
size: .
CDR3: CASSEAHGTERNTIYF
DNA: TGTGCCAGCAGTGAAGCCCATGGGACAGAGAGAAACACCATATATTTT

J: TRBJ2-7
V: TRBV19
D: .
size: .
CDR3: CASRKYTESYEQYF
DNA: TGTGCCAGTAGAAAATATACAGAATCCTACGAGCAGTACTTC

J: TRBJ2-3
V: TRBV19
D: TRBD2
size: .
CDR3: CASRPGLLSSDTQYF
DNA: TGTGCCAGTAGGCCGGGACTACTTTCCTCAGATACGCAGTATTTT

J: TRBJ2-4
V: TRBV4-1
D: TRBD1
size: .
CDR3: CASSHPDRASGAKNIQYF
DNA: TGCGCCAGCAGCCACCCCGACAGGGCTTCTGGGGCCAAAAACATTCAGTACTTC

J: TRBJ2-7
V: TRBV27
D: TRBD2
size: .
CDR3: CASTSLASGAYEQYF
DNA: TGTGCCAGCACCTCACTGGCTAGCGGGGCCTACGAGCAGTACTTC

J: TRBJ2-1
V: TRBV29-1
D: TRBD2
size: .
CDR3: CSANVGLAWNEQFF
DNA: TGCAGCGCAAACGTAGGACTAGCGTGGAATGAGCAGTTCTTC

J: TRBJ2-3
V: TRBV6-5
D: TRBD1
size: .
CDR3: CASKTQGTDTQYF
DNA: TGTGCCAGCAAAACACAGGGGACAGATACGCAGTATTTT

J: TRBJ2-1
V: TRBV6-6
D: .
size: .
CDR3: CASGTLYNEQFF
DNA: TGTGCCAGTGGGACACTTTACAATGAGCAGTTCTTC

J: TRBJ1-1
V: TRBV6-5
D: .
size: once
CDR3: CASSYGSVSEAFF
DNA: TGTGCCAGCAGTTACGGTTCGGTGTCTGAAGCTTTCTTT

J: TRBJ1-1
V: TRBV6-6
D: TRBD1
size: .
CDR3: CASSPSRGPTEAFF
DNA: TGTGCCAGCAGTCCGTCCAGGGGGCCTACTGAAGCTTTCTTT

J: TRBJ1-3
V: TRBV27
D: .
size: once
CDR3: CASGGIGGNTIYF
DNA: TGTGCCAGCGGGGGGATTGGAGGAAACACCATATATTTT

J: TRBJ1-5
V: TRBV2
D: .
size: .
CDR3: CASSPSTHSNQPQHF
DNA: TGTGCCAGCAGCCCCTCTACTCATAGCAATCAGCCCCAGCATTTT

J: TRBJ1-5
V: TRBV6-6
D: TRBD1
size: .
CDR3: CASSYLTGGNQPQHF
DNA: TGTGCCAGCAGTTACCTTACAGGGGGGAATCAGCCCCAGCATTTT

J: TRBJ2-3
V: TRBV5-1
D: .
size: .
CDR3: CASSPGGALDTQYF
DNA: TGCGCCAGCAGCCCCGGTGGGGCCCTAGATACGCAGTATTTT

J: TRBJ2-1
V: TRBV2
D: TRBD1
size: once
CDR3: CASSRGQGAYNEQFF
DNA: TGTGCCAGCAGTAGGGGGCAGGGGGCCTACAATGAGCAGTTCTTC

J: TRBJ1-1
V: TRBV28
D: TRBD1
size: .
CDR3: CASRGTGLHTEAFF
DNA: TGTGCCAGCAGGGGGACAGGGCTCCACACTGAAGCTTTCTTT

J: TRBJ2-5
V: TRBV7-8
D: TRBD2
size: .
CDR3: CASSPGGGLAGGIGKETQYF
DNA: TGTGCCAGCAGCCCCGGAGGTGGGCTAGCGGGAGGGATTGGGAAAGAGACCCAGTACTTC

J: TRBJ2-7
V: TRBV10-2
D: TRBD2
size: .
CDR3: CASMIGGASYEQYF
DNA: TGCGCCAGCATGATCGGGGGGGCCTCGTACGAGCAGTACTTC

J: TRBJ1-1
V: TRBV7-2
D: .
size: .
CDR3: CASSSQGNTEAFF
DNA: TGTGCCAGCAGCTCACAGGGGAACACTGAAGCTTTCTTT

J: TRBJ2-1
V: TRBV19
D: .
size: once
CDR3: CASKPGGGGSYNEQFF
DNA: TGTGCCAGCAAACCCGGGGGCGGGGGTTCCTACAATGAGCAGTTCTTC

J: TRBJ1-5
V: TRBV7-2
D: .
size: .
CDR3: CASSSGTFNQPQHF
DNA: TGTGCCAGCAGCTCGGGAACGTTCAATCAGCCCCAGCATTTT

J: TRBJ2-7
V: TRBV11-2
D: TRBD1
size: .
CDR3: CASSKLIRGRGQGTYEQYF
DNA: TGTGCCAGCAGCAAGCTTATCAGGGGGAGGGGACAGGGGACCTACGAGCAGTACTTC

J: TRBJ2-1
V: TRBV5-1
D: .
size: .
CDR3: CASQDSVNEQFF
DNA: TGCGCCAGCCAGGACTCGGTGAATGAGCAGTTCTTC

J: TRBJ1-4
V: TRBV7-2
D: TRBD1
size: once
CDR3: CASSTQGANEKLFF
DNA: TGTGCCAGCAGCACCCAGGGGGCAAATGAAAAACTGTTTTTT

J: TRBJ1-2
V: TRBV29-1
D: TRBD1
size: .
CDR3: CSVEGFGTGANGYTF
DNA: TGCAGCGTTGAGGGATTCGGGACAGGGGCGAATGGCTACACCTTC

J: TRBJ2-5
V: TRBV5-8
D: TRBD1
size: .
CDR3: CASSQTGGEETQYF
DNA: TGTGCCAGCAGCCAGACAGGGGGCGAAGAGACCCAGTACTTC

J: TRBJ2-3
V: TRBV9
D: TRBD2
size: .
CDR3: CASSVTGGGTDTQYF
DNA: TGTGCCAGCAGCGTAACGGGCGGGGGGACAGATACGCAGTATTTT

J: TRBJ1-3
V: TRBV12-5
D: .
size: .
CDR3: CASGVSAGTYSGNTIYF
DNA: TGTGCTAGTGGTGTCTCAGCGGGGACATACTCTGGAAACACCATATATTTT

J: TRBJ2-2
V: TRBV6-5
D: TRBD1
size: .
CDR3: CASSSDRGNTGELFF
DNA: TGTGCCAGCAGTTCGGACAGGGGAAACACCGGGGAGCTGTTTTTT

J: TRBJ2-3
V: TRBV5-1
D: .
size: .
CDR3: CASSPEQVLGTDTQYF
DNA: TGCGCCAGCAGCCCCGAGCAGGTTTTGGGCACAGATACGCAGTATTTT

J: TRBJ2-5
V: TRBV7-9
D: .
size: .
CDR3: CATHDPRVHQETQYF
DNA: TGTGCCACCCACGATCCTCGGGTCCACCAAGAGACCCAGTACTTC

J: TRBJ2-7
V: TRBV28
D: TRBD2
size: .
CDR3: CASRQTGTRFWDEQYF
DNA: TGTGCCAGCCGTCAAACCGGGACTAGATTTTGGGACGAGCAGTACTTC